This is a list of T cell receptor beta chains from one sample in a study of T cells expressing NK-cell markers. TCRdb re-called the 5' RACE reads, yielding one record per CDR3 amino acid sequence without DNA. The listing records 500,000 to 600,000 distinct CDR3 sequences. Material for sequencing was blood T cells: a sorted CD56 or NKG2C T cell subset, CD4+ or CD8+ T cells, or bulk PBMC T cells (not recorded which). The receptors shown here come from a man between 18 and 35 years old in good health. Each CDR3 is given with its conserved first and last residue.

v_gene	j_gene	CDR3aa
TRBV10-1	TRBJ1-4	CASSESTQDSGEKLFF
TRBV5-1	TRBJ2-5	CASSGGTGVQETQYF
TRBV4-3	TRBJ2-2	CASSQDPGRDTGELFF
TRBV12-3/TRBV12-4	TRBJ2-1	CASSNNVENEQFF
TRBV7-8	TRBJ1-4	CASSRWTADNEKLFF
TRBV6-2/TRBV6-3	TRBJ2-2	CASRAPSTGELFF
TRBV6-1	TRBJ1-3	CASSGRYSGNTIYF
TRBV7-2	TRBJ1-5	CASSQGAVVEYNQPQHF
TRBV5-6	TRBJ2-1	CASSVSRDEQFF
TRBV7-9	TRBJ2-7	CASSLGAVSSEQYF
TRBV5-5	TRBJ2-3	CASSLYRDPDTQYF
TRBV3-1	TRBJ2-1	CASSRGQERQFF
TRBV7-2	TRBJ2-4	CASSLLFSGVAKNIQYF
TRBV12-3/TRBV12-4	TRBJ2-3	CASSPRTSGTHDTQYF
TRBV13	TRBJ2-7	CASSKKPRTGEQYF
TRBV11-2	TRBJ2-1	CASSFLNVAGGGYEQFF
TRBV20-1	TRBJ2-7	CSARELASSSYEQYF
TRBV6-1	TRBJ2-1	CASSSPGRADEQFF
TRBV19	TRBJ2-1	CASSIDTSGNNEQFF
TRBV5-1	TRBJ2-4	CASSPSDRGRSKNIQYF
TRBV24-1	TRBJ2-2	CATSDFLGELFF
TRBV29-1	TRBJ1-1	CSVRSGTWNTEAFF
TRBV11-2	TRBJ2-1	CASTGQDRGRITYNEQFF
TRBV11-3	TRBJ1-1	CASSLVSGMDTEAFF
TRBV12-3/TRBV12-4	TRBJ2-1	CASSLVGGAYNEQFF
TRBV6-1	TRBJ2-3	CASTAGGPSTDTQYF
TRBV9	TRBJ2-1	CASSPGQGSRPNEQFF
TRBV24-1	TRBJ1-2	CATSETWGGYTF
TRBV28	TRBJ2-7	CASNPEQTGRYYEQYF
TRBV29-1	TRBJ1-4	CSVHWGQAEKLFF
TRBV7-9	TRBJ1-2	CASSLGDKANYGYTF
TRBV5-1	TRBJ1-4	CASSDGTQNEKLFF
TRBV6-5	TRBJ2-7	CASITRDSHYEQYF
TRBV15	TRBJ2-5	CATSRGLAGTETQYF